This T cell receptor beta chain was recorded in a study of OX40 agonist ivuxolimab in advanced cancers. Study details: Ivuxolimab, an agonist antibody against OX40 (CD134), was given to patients. Across the patients, intravenous ivuxolimab was delivered every 2 weeks at 0.01 to 10 mg/kg. Antecedent anti-PD-1, anti-PD-L1 or anti-CTLA-4 therapy was permissible, with 35% to 40% having received some. Whole-study results and caveats: Expanded clones were, on average, more numerous among CD8+ T cells than CD4+.

As regards this clone: Its antigen is as yet unknown.

Trimming took off 3 bases at V and 3 bases at J, with 11 bases between the two ends. This CDR3 is built from 14 residues. Germline CDR1 is KGHSH and CDR2 is LQKENI. Generated by immunoSEQ multiplex PCR, the TCRdb table keeps only in-frame clones and is missing some. The table records some 80,000 clones, under 90% of them present only once. The specimen comprised CD4+ or CD8+ T cells sorted from blood, sampled in a trial of the OX40 agonist ivuxolimab. This chain joins TRBV18 and TRBJ1-1; no clear D. This receptor was obtained from an adult with an advanced solid tumor such as melanoma, head and neck, liver or kidney cancer. The CDR3 here is CASSPMSLHTEAFF. CDR3 DNA: TGTGCCAGCTCACCGATGAGCCTCCACACTGAAGCTTTCTTT.